The rows below give T cell receptor beta chains drawn from one sample of a study of graft-versus-host responses after intestinal transplantation. Which antigens these TCRs recognize remains unknown. Assay used: immunoSEQ multiplex PCR; TCRdb lists only in-frame clones, some missing. Of some 86,000 clones in the sample, 88% were seen once. Sequencing used unstimulated CD4+ T cells sorted from spleen or lymph node cells, obtained before transplant. The receptors derive from a human donor who was the organ donor for an intestinal transplant. Both conserved end residues are part of each CDR3. D genes are given only for firm matches. The size entry is marked missing in some rows and otherwise reads once, few, many or a size class.

D gene,V gene,clone size,J gene,CDR3 protein,CDR3 DNA
TRBD1,TRBV6-1,few,TRBJ1-1,CASSLDRRDTEAFF,TGTGCCAGCAGTTTGGACAGGCGGGACACTGAAGCTTTCTTT
NA,TRBV19,NA,TRBJ1-5,CASSSREHQPQHF,TGTGCCAGTAGTAGCCGGGAGCACCAACCCCAGCATTTT
TRBD1,TRBV5-1,NA,TRBJ1-1,CASSMGQGMMNTEAFF,TGCGCCAGCTCTATGGGACAGGGGATGATGAACACTGAAGCTTTCTTT
NA,TRBV10-3,NA,TRBJ2-4,CAISEWSGRSGTPAQNIQYF,TGTGCCATCAGTGAGTGGTCAGGGCGGAGCGGGACACCGGCCCAAAACATTCAGTACTTC
TRBD1,TRBV18,NA,TRBJ2-7,CASSSTGYEQYF,TGTGCCAGCTCATCGACAGGGTACGAGCAGTACTTC
NA,TRBV18,NA,TRBJ2-4,CASSPLDSTIQYF,TGTGCCAGCTCACCACTGGACAGTACCATTCAGTACTTC
NA,TRBV7-9,NA,TRBJ2-5,CASSSSDGGETQYF,TGTGCCAGCAGCTCGAGTGATGGAGGGGAGACCCAGTACTTC
TRBD1,TRBV9,NA,TRBJ2-2,CASSVRGGDGELFF,TGTGCCAGCAGCGTCAGAGGGGGCGACGGGGAGCTGTTTTTT
NA,TRBV7-2,NA,TRBJ1-2,CASSEDPPGLSYGYTF,TGTGCCAGCAGCGAGGACCCTCCGGGACTGAGCTATGGCTACACCTTC
TRBD2,TRBV19,NA,TRBJ2-5,CASTGTSGGDETQYF,TGTGCCAGTACCGGGACTAGCGGGGGGGATGAGACCCAGTACTTC
TRBD2,TRBV4-3,NA,TRBJ2-7,CASSQDAGRRYEQYF,TGCGCCAGCAGCCAAGATGCCGGGAGGAGATACGAGCAGTACTTC
TRBD2,TRBV5-1,NA,TRBJ2-7,CASSSRLAGTSYEQYF,TGCGCCAGCAGCTCCAGACTAGCGGGTACCTCCTACGAGCAGTACTTC
TRBD1,TRBV11-3,NA,TRBJ2-5,CASSLNSPTGRKTQYF,TGTGCCAGCAGCCTAAACAGCCCGACAGGGCGAAAGACCCAGTACTTC
NA,TRBV29-1,few,TRBJ1-2,CSVADSTANYGYTF,TGCAGCGTTGCGGACAGTACAGCTAACTATGGCTACACCTTC
TRBD2,TRBV5-4,NA,TRBJ2-7,CASSRGGAGASYEQYF,TGTGCCAGCAGCCGGGGGGGGGCGGGAGCCTCCTACGAGCAGTACTTC
TRBD2,TRBV4-3,NA,TRBJ2-3,CASSQEPGGLSDTQYF,TGCGCCAGCAGCCAAGAACCGGGAGGGCTGTCAGATACGCAGTATTTT
NA,TRBV6-5,NA,TRBJ2-7,CASSYGRGSSYEQYF,TGTGCCAGCAGTTACGGTCGGGGATCCTCCTACGAGCAGTACTTC
NA,TRBV6-5,NA,TRBJ1-2,CASWMGVYGYTF,TGTGCCAGCTGGATGGGAGTCTATGGCTACACCTTC
NA,TRBV19,NA,TRBJ1-1,CASSIGNQDTEAFF,TGTGCCAGTAGTATAGGAAATCAGGACACTGAAGCTTTCTTT
NA,TRBV19,NA,TRBJ2-1,CASSIDGSGRYNEQFF,TGTGCCAGTAGTATCGATGGGAGCGGCCGATACAATGAGCAGTTCTTC
NA,TRBV25-1,NA,TRBJ2-2,CASRGGRLATGELFF,TGTGCCAGCAGGGGAGGAAGGCTAGCGACAGGGGAGCTGTTTTTT
NA,TRBV5-4,NA,TRBJ2-7,CASSLGTSRSSYEQYF,TGTGCCAGCAGCCTGGGTACCAGTCGAAGCTCCTACGAGCAGTACTTC
NA,TRBV4-1,NA,TRBJ1-1,CASSQVPWALNTEAFF,TGCGCCAGCAGCCAAGTGCCGTGGGCCCTCAACACTGAAGCTTTCTTT
NA,TRBV4-2,NA,TRBJ1-4,CASSQDRRVNEKLFF,TGTGCCAGCAGCCAAGACCGCCGGGTTAATGAAAAACTGTTTTTT
TRBD2,TRBV2,NA,TRBJ2-2,CASSGAGLAARSGELFF,TGTGCCAGCAGTGGTGCAGGACTAGCGGCAAGGTCTGGGGAGCTGTTTTTT
TRBD2,TRBV15,NA,TRBJ2-2,CATSRARGAGVPGELFF,TGTGCCACCAGCAGAGCGAGGGGAGCGGGGGTACCCGGGGAGCTGTTTTTT
TRBD1,TRBV7-9,NA,TRBJ1-5,CASSGQGANQPQHF,TGTGCCAGCAGCGGACAGGGGGCTAATCAGCCCCAGCATTTT
NA,TRBV28,once,TRBJ1-2,CASTSVSTGSFGYTF,TGTGCCAGCACTTCGGTGTCTACAGGGTCCTTTGGCTACACCTTC
TRBD1,TRBV5-1,NA,TRBJ1-2,CASSPRDSRGYTF,TGCGCCAGCAGCCCCCGGGACAGTCGGGGCTACACCTTC
NA,TRBV11-3,NA,TRBJ2-4,CASSQGGARGYIQYF,TGTGCCAGCAGTCAGGGGGGAGCCCGAGGGTACATTCAGTACTTC
NA,TRBV9,NA,TRBJ1-1,CASSVAGNTEAFF,TGTGCCAGCAGCGTAGCGGGGAACACTGAAGCTTTCTTT
NA,TRBV20-1,NA,TRBJ2-7,CSAARVYEQYF,TGCAGTGCTGCCAGGGTCTACGAGCAGTACTTC
NA,TRBV27,NA,TRBJ2-7,CASSRIGAGLDEQYF,TGTGCCAGCAGCCGCATAGGGGCAGGTCTGGACGAGCAGTACTTC
NA,TRBV7-2,NA,TRBJ2-7,CASSRQTSFEQYF,TGTGCCAGCAGCAGACAGACATCCTTCGAGCAGTACTTC
NA,TRBV5-4,NA,TRBJ2-3,CASSPWQGIADTQYF,TGTGCCAGCAGCCCCTGGCAGGGCATTGCAGATACGCAGTATTTT
NA,TRBV4-1,NA,TRBJ2-5,CASSQDPSAGTQYF,TGCGCCAGCAGCCAAGATCCTAGCGCGGGGACCCAGTACTTC
TRBD1,TRBV2,few,TRBJ2-2,CASRTGTGTGELFF,TGTGCCAGCAGGACCGGGACAGGCACCGGGGAGCTGTTTTTT
NA,TRBV28,NA,TRBJ1-2,CASRTDRFYGYTF,TGTGCCAGCAGAACTGACAGGTTCTATGGCTACACCTTC
NA,TRBV23-1,NA,TRBJ1-5,CAIAQRRGYQPQHF,TGCGCCATAGCCCAAAGGCGGGGATATCAGCCCCAGCATTTT
TRBD1,TRBV5-1,NA,TRBJ2-5,CASSLGGTEETQYF,TGCGCCAGCAGCTTGGGGGGGACAGAAGAGACCCAGTACTTC
TRBD1,TRBV19,NA,TRBJ2-7,CASSIRDSPYEQYF,TGTGCCAGTAGTATTAGGGACAGCCCCTACGAGCAGTACTTC
TRBD1,TRBV2,NA,TRBJ2-5,CASSGGQGREETQYF,TGTGCCAGCAGTGGGGGACAGGGGAGGGAAGAGACCCAGTACTTC
TRBD1,TRBV4-2,NA,TRBJ2-5,CASSQGHRGRKQETQYF,TGTGCCAGCAGCCAAGGACACAGGGGTCGGAAACAAGAGACCCAGTACTTC
NA,TRBV9,few,TRBJ2-1,CASSPTGTGPDEQFF,TGTGCCAGCAGCCCCACAGGCACGGGTCCCGATGAGCAGTTCTTC
NA,TRBV6-5,NA,TRBJ1-2,CASSPQPQGYGYTF,TGTGCCAGCAGTCCCCAACCACAGGGATATGGCTACACCTTC
NA,TRBV7-3,NA,TRBJ2-5,CASSLRREETQYF,TGTGCCAGCAGCTTAAGACGGGAAGAGACCCAGTACTTC
NA,TRBV5-1,NA,TRBJ1-2,CASSLRETDPYGYTF,TGCGCCAGCAGCTTGAGAGAGACAGACCCCTATGGCTACACCTTC
TRBD1,TRBV7-2,NA,TRBJ1-1,CASSLQGERFAFF,TGTGCCAGCAGCTTACAGGGGGAACGATTTGCTTTCTTT
TRBD1,TRBV5-1,NA,TRBJ1-2,CASSFNRGHGYTF,TGCGCCAGCAGCTTCAACAGGGGGCATGGCTACACCTTC